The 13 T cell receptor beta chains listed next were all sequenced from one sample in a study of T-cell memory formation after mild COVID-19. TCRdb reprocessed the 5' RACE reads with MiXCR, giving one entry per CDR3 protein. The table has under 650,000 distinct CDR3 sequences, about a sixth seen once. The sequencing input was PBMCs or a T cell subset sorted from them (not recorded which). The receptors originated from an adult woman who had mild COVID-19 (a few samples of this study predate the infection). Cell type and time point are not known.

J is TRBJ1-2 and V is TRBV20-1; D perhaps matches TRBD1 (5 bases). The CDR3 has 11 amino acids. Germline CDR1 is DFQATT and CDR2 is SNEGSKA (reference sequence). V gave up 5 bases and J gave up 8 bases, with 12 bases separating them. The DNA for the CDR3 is TGCAGTGCTTTGGGGGGGGAAGGCTACACCTTC. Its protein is CSALGGEGYTF.

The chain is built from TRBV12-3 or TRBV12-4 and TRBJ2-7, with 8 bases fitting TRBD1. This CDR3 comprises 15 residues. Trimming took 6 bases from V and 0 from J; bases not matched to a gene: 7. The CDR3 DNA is TGTGCCAGCAGGATATCAGGGACAGGCTCCTACGAGCAGTACTTC. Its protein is CASRISGTGSYEQYF.

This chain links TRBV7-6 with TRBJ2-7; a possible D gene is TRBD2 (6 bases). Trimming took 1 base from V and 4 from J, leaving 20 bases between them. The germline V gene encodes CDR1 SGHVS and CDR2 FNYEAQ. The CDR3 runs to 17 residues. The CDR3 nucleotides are TGTGCCAGCAGCTTAGGTCAGCCCGGGTTCGGAGGGTACGAGCAGTACTTC. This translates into CASSLGQPGFGGYEQYF.

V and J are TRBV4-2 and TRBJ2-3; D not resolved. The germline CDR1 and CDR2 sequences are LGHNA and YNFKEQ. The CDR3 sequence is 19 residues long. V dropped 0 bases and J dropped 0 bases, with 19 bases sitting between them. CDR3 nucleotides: TGTGCCAGCAGCCAAGAGTATGCCTTCATGGGTGGTAGCACAGATACGCAGTATTTT. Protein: CASSQEYAFMGGSTDTQYF.

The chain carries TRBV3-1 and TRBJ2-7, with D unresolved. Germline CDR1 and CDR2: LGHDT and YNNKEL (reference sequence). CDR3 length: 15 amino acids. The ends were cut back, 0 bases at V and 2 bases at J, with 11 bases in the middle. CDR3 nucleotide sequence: TGTGCCAGCAGCCAAGAAGGCTTTCCCGCCTACGAGCAGTACTTC. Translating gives CASSQEGFPAYEQYF.

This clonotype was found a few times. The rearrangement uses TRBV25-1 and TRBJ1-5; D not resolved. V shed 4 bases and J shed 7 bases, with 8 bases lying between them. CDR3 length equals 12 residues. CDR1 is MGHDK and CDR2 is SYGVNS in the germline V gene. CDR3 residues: CASSAEQQPQHF. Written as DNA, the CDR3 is TGTGCCAGCAGTGCCGAACAGCAGCCCCAGCATTTT.

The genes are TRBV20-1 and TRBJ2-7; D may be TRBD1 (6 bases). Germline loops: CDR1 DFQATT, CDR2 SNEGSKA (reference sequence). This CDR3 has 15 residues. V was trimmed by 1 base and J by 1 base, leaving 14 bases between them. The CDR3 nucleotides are TGCAGTGCTAGAGGGGGTTTGGGGGCATCCTACGAGCAGTACTTC. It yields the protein CSARGGLGASYEQYF.

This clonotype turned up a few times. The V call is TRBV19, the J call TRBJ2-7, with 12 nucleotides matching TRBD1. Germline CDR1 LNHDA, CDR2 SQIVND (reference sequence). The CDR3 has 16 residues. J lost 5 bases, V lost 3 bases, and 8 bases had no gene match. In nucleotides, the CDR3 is TGTGCCAGTAGTATCTTCGAGGGACAGGGGGCGGACGAGCAGTACTTC. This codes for CASSIFEGQGADEQYF.

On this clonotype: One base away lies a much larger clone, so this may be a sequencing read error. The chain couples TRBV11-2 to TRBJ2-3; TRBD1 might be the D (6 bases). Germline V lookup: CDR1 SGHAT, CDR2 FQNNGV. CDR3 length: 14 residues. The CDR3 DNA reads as TGTGCCAGCAGCCAGGGGCTAGCCAGAGATATGCAGTATTTT. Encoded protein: CASSQGLARDMQYF.

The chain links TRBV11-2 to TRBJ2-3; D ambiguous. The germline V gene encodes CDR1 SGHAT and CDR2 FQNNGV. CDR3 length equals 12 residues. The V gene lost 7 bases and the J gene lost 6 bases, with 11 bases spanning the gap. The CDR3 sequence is CASTDRRDTQYF. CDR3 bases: TGTGCCAGCACCGACCGACGGGATACGCAGTATTTT.

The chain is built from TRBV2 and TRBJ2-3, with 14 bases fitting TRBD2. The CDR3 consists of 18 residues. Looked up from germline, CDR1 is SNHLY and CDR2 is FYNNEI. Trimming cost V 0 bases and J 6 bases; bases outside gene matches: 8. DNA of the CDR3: TGTGCCAGCAGTGAAGCGACTAGCGGGAGGGATTTTATTGATACGCAGTATTTT. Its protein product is CASSEATSGRDFIDTQYF.

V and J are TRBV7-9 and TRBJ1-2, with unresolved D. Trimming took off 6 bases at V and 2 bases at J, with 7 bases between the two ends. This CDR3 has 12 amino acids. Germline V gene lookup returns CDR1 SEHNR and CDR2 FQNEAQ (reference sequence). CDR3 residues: CASRIENYGYTF. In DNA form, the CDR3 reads TGTGCCAGCAGGATAGAGAACTATGGCTACACCTTC.

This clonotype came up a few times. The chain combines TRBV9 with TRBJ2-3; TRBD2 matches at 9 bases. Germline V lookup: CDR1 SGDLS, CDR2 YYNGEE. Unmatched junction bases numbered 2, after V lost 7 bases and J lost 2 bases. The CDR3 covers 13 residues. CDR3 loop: CASQRGDTDTQYF. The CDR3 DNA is TGTGCCAGCCAGCGGGGGGACACAGATACGCAGTATTTT.